This T cell receptor (beta chain) was sequenced during a study of cytomegalovirus exposure and HLA in healthy donors (dated by TCRdb to about 2017). Background for the entire study: An earlier analysis of roughly 610 of the donors reported 250 to 350 Gb of sequence data and around 100 million unique TCR beta sequences obtained from approximately 180 million T cells. An early release that covered roughly 600 HLA-typed donors contained 250 to 350 gigabases of sequencing data and some 87 million unique TCR sequences. Among the approximately 400 genotyped donors, roughly 80% belonged to the genetic ancestry cluster associated with self-reported Caucasian donors. The aim of the study was to test whether cataloging public T cell receptors could identify signatures of past pathogen exposure. The study profiled the T cell repertoires of about 640 subjects by immunosequencing and related them to cytomegalovirus serostatus. A separate validation cohort of 100 to 150 different subjects was used in addition to the roughly 700-subject first cohort. The study combined high-throughput TCR immunosequencing, statistical association of individual TCRs with disease status, and machine learning to predict cytomegalovirus infection status. A later analysis re-analyzed previously published TCR beta repertoires from approximately 670 donors and added high-resolution HLA genotyping to study TCR occurrence patterns. Rather than using new phenotypic data, the later analysis identified candidate immune exposures from TCR beta sequences and from how often those sequences occurred across donors. In an earlier analysis of 587 of the donors, high-throughput TCR beta sequencing was used to judge whether each TCR beta V gene segment behaved as functional or pseudogenic. Donor age, sex, ethnicity and CMV serostatus were compiled alongside the repertoire data. Genome-wide SNP genotypes for about 55% of the roughly 670 donors were used in a later genetic analysis, which treated that subset as a discovery cohort. All discovery cohort repertoires had been generated using a single sequencing platform. Both class I and class II loci were covered by HLA typing, at four-digit resolution. The number of donors typed differed by locus, with 629-630 for A, B, C, DRB1 and DQB1, approximately 500 for DQA1, approximately 570 for DPA1, and 450 to 480 for DPB1. Roughly 5 DR-DQ haplotypes were treated as single units for association and clustering because of strong linkage in the cohort. Across about 380 genotyped donors of the cohort, an average of about 250,000 unique TCR beta nucleotide sequences per donor were sequenced, and 15% to 20% of those sequences were non-productive. Results the study describes overall, beyond this receptor: An association between a missense DCLRE1C variant and V-gene and J-gene trimming of TCR beta chains was found in a later genetic analysis and replicated in an independent cohort. Cytomegalovirus status was reported to be diagnosed by the classifier with high specificity and sensitivity in both the original and validation cohorts. Correlated functional status among segregating V segments might be attributable to linkage disequilibrium, but an unknown experimental factor could not be ruled out. Compared with the roughly 700-donor mean, donors in an Asian-associated ancestry cluster had fewer N-insertions in productive TCRs, according to a later genetic analysis. In a later analysis, the rate of TCR association differed among HLA loci, with DRB1 alleles having the most associated TCRs and HLA-C alleles having the fewest. Because the 87-base-pair reads could not distinguish some IMGT-functional V segments, including TRBV6-2 and TRBV6-3, those segments were excluded. Most TCR sequences were seen in very few donors, while some public TCRs were found in many individuals. The authors suggested that the approach could potentially be generalized to other disease states and immunological phenotypes. HLA typing was unavailable for some donors at each locus, so association tests used only the typed subset. A few of the identified cytomegalovirus-associated TCR beta chains were confirmed in vitro to be specific for cytomegalovirus antigens. Most CMV-associated TCR beta chains appeared to be HLA-restricted in a later analysis, and the HLA associations seemed to be driven largely by CMV exposure. Roughly uniform sequencing depth across donors was assumed in presence/absence analyses, although this assumption may not hold. Broadly in line with IMGT annotations, most TCR beta V segments showed up in productive rearrangements about 87% or about 30% of the time in an earlier analysis of approximately 640 of the donors. In a later analysis, 16,951 TCR beta sequences were associated with specific HLA alleles at a false discovery rate of 0.05. Assigning TCR associations to individual alleles was difficult when HLA alleles, especially DR and DQ, strongly co-occurred. The sequencing pipeline was judged likely to have produced a cluster of highly shared sequence variants as a technical artifact. CMV serostatus was the only immune exposure information available for the cohort. In a later analysis, HLA-associated TCR beta chains were found to be more clonally expanded and to have lower generation probabilities than equally common non-associated chains. In this cohort, only TCR beta chains were sequenced, and detectable features were limited by the absence of alpha or paired-chain data. A further reported finding was that TCR beta sequences accurately predicted the HLA-A and HLA-B alleles for most subjects in the first cohort. The study gave a list of 150 to 200 TCR beta chains associated with cytomegalovirus. Because counts were too low, about 18 rarely observed V segments, including chromosome 9 orphons, were excluded from the earlier analysis of 500 to 700 of the donors. A later analysis reported that several top co-occurrence clusters appeared linked to parvovirus B19, influenza, CMV and Epstein-Barr virus.

Libraries were prepared through the immunoSEQ multiplex PCR assay. The multiplex PCR relied on a mix of 60 forward primers for TCR Vbeta segments and 13 reverse primers for TCR Jbeta segments. Amplification of the CDR3 region of rearranged TCR beta genes was performed with a multiplex PCR assay on genomic DNA. Amplified TCR beta libraries were sequenced as 87-base-pair reads on the Illumina HiSeq System. Concerning the study's data processing: A later analysis tallied some 79 million unique TCR beta chains across the 666 repertoires, and approximately 12 million of those chains were shared by two or more donors. A nearest-neighbor algorithm error-corrected the raw reads and collapsed the reads into unique sequences, merging closely related sequences to remove PCR and sequencing errors. To assign V, D and J gene segments, CDR3 sequences were aligned to IMGT reference sequences. For a sequence to be retained, at least a six-nucleotide match to both a V gene segment and a J gene segment was required. A rearrangement was called productive if the CDR3 had no stop codons and remained in frame with V and J, and every other rearrangement was called non-productive. Following IMGT convention, CDR3 was defined as the stretch from the second conserved V-encoded cysteine to the conserved J-encoded phenylalanine. Sequences without an unambiguous match to a single V gene segment were excluded from the earlier analysis of 587 of the donors. An earlier analysis of a few hundred of the donors called V segments functional above 56.7% productive rearrangements and segregating when the between-donor standard deviation exceeded 5%. A statistical classification framework was built to diagnose cytomegalovirus status from the catalog of TCR beta chain sequences. V and J gene assignment, in a later analysis, came from comparing TCR nucleotide sequences with IMGT/GENE-DB human TR gene sequences. Using the TCRdist pipeline, a later analysis assigned CDR3 sequences along with most-parsimonious VDJ recombination scenarios. A later analysis defined each TCR beta chain by its CDR3 amino acid sequence plus V-gene family, and excluded reads lacking a unique V-gene family. To address suspected cross-contamination and a sequencing artifact, a later analysis removed under 600 highly shared, low-generation-probability nucleotide sequences. For each public chain, a later analysis derived a clonal expansion index from normalized ranks of inferred template counts within each repertoire. In a later analysis, generation probabilities were computed with a VDJ recombination model fitted to out-of-frame rearrangements, and the resulting probabilities were checked against IGoR. In a later analysis, TCR-TCR, TCR-HLA and TCR-CMV co-occurrence was scored with hypergeometric tests, and a repertoire-size bias correction was applied to TCR pairs. False discovery rates were estimated in a later analysis by permuting HLA or CMV assignments 20 times. In a later analysis, co-occurring TCRs were grouped using DBSCAN, with TCRdist sequence similarity added in when clustering inside HLA-allele-positive subsets. Repertoires with fewer than 30,000 or more than 120,000 public chains, plus five repertoires with anomalous nucleotide sharing, were excluded from co-occurrence clustering. TCRdb's version of the immuneACCESS table is confined to in-frame rearrangements and falls short of the full clone set. An unresolved V gene accounts for under half of the shortfall where checked; the remainder is of unknown origin. For V, J and clone size, that table is used; D and trimming come from the DNA. Counted in this sample were roughly 100,000 clones; 55% to 70% of them appeared once. Together, the top ten hold 5.5% to 6% of the sample.

Turning to this clone: What this receptor recognizes is not known. The record has no base qualities; no much larger clone is one base away.

The CDR3 runs 16 residues from the cysteine to the phenylalanine. Kept here is only the CDR3 DNA, which spans 48 bases and is read in frame from base 1. Trimming leaves V shorter by 3 bases and J shorter by 2 bases, with the junction holding 5 bases beyond the gene matches. Per the germline V gene, SNHLY is the CDR1 and FYNNEI is the CDR2. The cohort was made up of 666 healthy bone marrow donors. Cohort members were all nominally healthy when sampled, although unrecorded immune exposures were likely present. The donor tested CMV seropositive, placing the donor among the 250 to 300 seropositive members of the cohort. A peripheral blood sample was provided by each donor, and peripheral blood mononuclear cells were used for TCR beta sequencing. Genomic DNA extraction from the blood cell samples was performed with the Qiagen DNeasy Blood Extraction Kit.

This chain joins TRBV2 to TRBJ1-3; TRBD1 agrees with 9 junctional bases. The TCR sequence derives from a boy younger than 18 in good health and CMV-seropositive. The material sequenced was PBMCs. Read as DNA, the sequence is TGTGCCAGCAGTGAGGACAGGGGTTTCACTGGAAACACCATATATTTT. Protein translation: CASSEDRGFTGNTIYF.